Each of the 7 T cell receptor beta chains below was sequenced from the same sample in a study of shared clonotypes between healthy human individuals. The table came from immunoSEQ multiplex PCR; TCRdb's copy has only in-frame clones and leaves some out. Of 150,000 to 200,000 clones listed, around 63% are singletons. Sequenced input: memory CD4+ T cells sorted from blood. Noted subset: CD45RA-negative fraction. All receptors derive from a man between 25 and 39 years old in good health.

The chain links TRBV2 to TRBJ2-5, with a weak D call TRBD1 (5 bases). V was trimmed by 6 bases and J by 0 bases, leaving 5 bases between them. The CDR3 sequence is 12 residues long. In germline, CDR1 is SNHLY, CDR2 FYNNEI. CDR3 in DNA: TGTGCCAGCAGGACAGACCAAGAGACCCAGTACTTC. It specifies CASRTDQETQYF.

This clone was detected only once. The genes are TRBV7-2 and TRBJ2-2; 8 positions match TRBD1. The ends lost 5 bases at V and 4 bases at J; junction bases unmatched: 6. The CDR3 runs 15 residues. Germline CDR1 is SGHTA and CDR2 is FQGNSA. The CDR3 loop reads CASSIDRGSTGELFF. As DNA, the CDR3 is TGTGCCAGCAGCATCGACAGGGGTTCCACCGGGGAGCTGTTTTTT.

Only a few counts were recorded for this clone. This sequence joins TRBV7-8 and TRBJ2-3; D is perhaps TRBD2 (5 bases). The V gene's germline CDR1 is SGHVS and CDR2 FQNEAQ. The CDR3 is made up of 15 amino acids. Trimming pared 7 bases from V and 2 bases from J, leaving 16 bases between. The CDR3 DNA reads TGTGCCAGCACCCAAGCCGCGGACTTCACAGATACGCAGTATTTT. It encodes CASTQAADFTDTQYF.

The J gene is TRBJ2-4, the V gene TRBV5-4, with D tentatively TRBD2 (5 bases). This CDR3 comprises 14 residues. Germline V lookup: CDR1 SGHNT, CDR2 YYREEE (reference sequence). Trimming took off 2 bases at V and 9 bases at J, with 15 bases between the two ends. CDR3 protein: CASSFGLAGSIQYF. The CDR3 bases are TGTGCCAGCAGCTTCGGTCTAGCTGGGAGCATTCAGTACTTC.

This clone was seen more than once but under ten times. This chain connects TRBV5-1 to TRBJ2-3; 7 positions agree with TRBD1. V trimming: 7 bases; J trimming: 2 bases; junction bases outside the gene matches: 7. Germline CDR1 reads SGHRS; CDR2 reads YFSETQ. The CDR3 spans 14 residues. The CDR3 sequence is CASYIGQDTDTQYF. The CDR3 DNA follows: TGCGCCAGCTATATCGGACAGGACACAGATACGCAGTATTTT.

The chain joins TRBV7-2 to TRBJ2-2; 13 nucleotides align to TRBD2. The CDR3 length is 18 residues. V dropped 5 bases and J dropped 6; count of bases not matched to a gene: 12. Germline V gene lookup returns CDR1 SGHTA and CDR2 FQGNSA. This CDR3 reads CASSPRTSGREVPGELFF. The CDR3 DNA reads as TGTGCCAGCAGCCCACGGACTAGCGGGAGAGAGGTGCCCGGGGAGCTGTTTTTT. Using reference TRBV7-2 and TRBJ2-2 for the parts outside the CDR3, the full variable domain is GAGVSQSPSNKVTEKGKDVELRCDPISGHTALYWYRQSLGQGLEFLIYFQGNSAPDKSGLPSDRFSAERTGGSVSTLTIQRTQQEDSAVYLCASSPRTSGREVPGELFFGEGSRLTVL.

V is TRBV5-5 and J is TRBJ2-2; either TRBD1 or TRBD2 may fit D (5 bases each). Germline values: CDR1 SGHKS, CDR2 YYEKEE (reference sequence). The CDR3 consists of 15 residues. V was cut by 4 bases and J by 1 base, with 11 bases left in between. The CDR3 region is CASSPGTRNTGELFF. In DNA form, the CDR3 reads TGTGCCAGCAGCCCTGGGACCAGGAACACCGGGGAGCTGTTTTTT.